This TCR beta chain was identified during a study of blood T cells in healthy people across ages. The second PCR ran roughly 7 to 12 cycles with a sample-barcoded 5' primer and J-beta primers. MiXCR was run by TCRdb on the 5' RACE reads, yielding one entry per CDR3 protein. This table has 800,000 or so distinct CDR3 sequences, about half appearing once. CDR1 MNHEY and CDR2 SMNVEV come from the germline V gene (reference sequence). The CDR3 spans 16 residues. V lost 0 bases to trimming and J lost 7 bases, with 16 bases between them. Remarks on this clonotype: Antigen specificity is unknown.

Study findings and constraints: Among long-lived donors, naive CD4+ cells were more numerous and diversity higher than in aged donors.

Peripheral blood samples of around 9.8 milliliters were drawn from each donor. The material sequenced was blood. This clonotype originated in a man at least 80 years old in good health. V gene TRBV27 combines with J gene TRBJ2-1; D might be TRBD1 (5 bases). The CDR3 loop reads CASSLSPGAGRNEQFF. The CDR3 nucleotides read TGTGCCAGCAGTTTATCCCCAGGAGCAGGGCGGAATGAGCAGTTCTTC.